This is a list of T cell receptor beta chains from one sample in a study of identical twins. One entry per CDR3 protein results from TCRdb running MiXCR on the 5' RACE reads. This sample carries approximately 630,000 distinct CDR3 sequences, under 8.5% of them seen once, and the ten largest clones take roughly 1.5%. The same data also contributed to another study, on yellow fever vaccine responses in identical twins.

Sequences were obtained from PBMCs. Every receptor here comes from a woman aged 18 to 35 in good health. Each CDR3 is given with its conserved first and last residue. The D gene is left open where the match is weak. Clone size appears in some rows only: once, few, many, or a class for an expanded clone.

>TRBJ2-5|TRBV7-7|-|-
TGTGCCAGCAGCTTCTGGGACGGAGCACTTTGGACCCAGTACTTC
CASSFWDGALWTQYF
>TRBJ2-1|TRBV6-5|-|-
TGTGCCAGCAGTTACTCGTCCGGGCCCAATGAGCAGTTCTTC
CASSYSSGPNEQFF
>TRBJ2-1|TRBV24-1|-|few
TGTGCCACCAGTGGCTTCGACGAAAGCTCCTACAATGAGCAGTTCTTC
CATSGFDESSYNEQFF
>TRBJ1-1|TRBV6-1|TRBD1|many
TGTGCCAGCAGTCCAGGACAGGGCGGGCCGGGTCACACTGAAGCTTTCTTT
CASSPGQGGPGHTEAFF
>TRBJ1-1|TRBV5-1|-|many
TGCGCCAGCAGCTTGGGCTTGACAGAGAACACTGAAGCTTTCTTT
CASSLGLTENTEAFF
>TRBJ2-6|TRBV3-1|-|many
TGTGCCAGCAGCCGGACAGTGGGGACTGGGGCCAACGTCCTGACTTTC
CASSRTVGTGANVLTF
>TRBJ2-3|TRBV5-1|TRBD1|many
TGCGCCAGCAGCCAGGGGGACAGCCACACAGATACGCAGTATTTT
CASSQGDSHTDTQYF
>TRBJ2-5|TRBV2|-|-
TGTGCCAGCAGGTACCGAGTGACAGGCACCGAGACCCAGTACTTC
CASRYRVTGTETQYF
>TRBJ2-2|TRBV12-3/TRBV12-4|-|many
TGTGCCAGCAGAAAAACAGGGAAGAACACCGGGGAGCTGTTTTTT
CASRKTGKNTGELFF
>TRBJ2-1|TRBV7-2|TRBD1|many
TGTGCCAGCAGCTTACTTGGGACAGGGATGATAAATGAGCAGTTCTTC
CASSLLGTGMINEQFF
>TRBJ2-1|TRBV10-3|-|few
TGTGCCATCAGTGAGTCTGCAGGGGTTTTGAATGAGCAGTTCTTC
CAISESAGVLNEQFF
>TRBJ2-3|TRBV7-9|TRBD2|-
TGTGCCAGCAAACCCCTAGCGGGAGGGCCCACGGATACGCAGTATTTT
CASKPLAGGPTDTQYF
>TRBJ1-5|TRBV2|-|-
TGTGCCAGCAGTGGGCAGATTAGCAATCAGCCCCAGCATTTT
CASSGQISNQPQHF
>TRBJ2-7|TRBV20-1|-|many
TGCAGTGCTAGCCCCATGGGGGCGTTCTTGTACGAGCAGTACTTC
CSASPMGAFLYEQYF
>TRBJ1-1|TRBV3-1|-|few
TGTGCCAGCAGCCAAGGGGTCGGGAGCACTGAAGCTTTCTTT
CASSQGVGSTEAFF
>TRBJ2-6|TRBV3-1|-|few
TGTGCCAGCAGCCATGGTAACAACGTCCTGACTTTC
CASSHGNNVLTF
>TRBJ1-3|TRBV28|-|many
TGTGCCAGCAGTTTTAGCGGGGTGACTGGAAACACCATATATTTT
CASSFSGVTGNTIYF
>TRBJ1-5|TRBV12-3/TRBV12-4|TRBD1|many
TGTGCCAGCAATACAGGGGGCGGCCAGCCCCAGCATTTT
CASNTGGGQPQHF
>TRBJ2-1|TRBV12-3/TRBV12-4|TRBD1|-
TGTGCCAGCAGTTTTGGGGGACAGGTGTACAATGAGCAGTTCTTC
CASSFGGQVYNEQFF
>TRBJ2-1|TRBV2|-|many
TGTGCCAGCAGTGCCTGGACCTACAATGAGCAGTTCTTC
CASSAWTYNEQFF
>TRBJ2-3|TRBV6-5|-|-
TGTGCCAGCAATTTGAGAATAAGCACAGATACGCAGTATTTT
CASNLRISTDTQYF
>TRBJ2-2|TRBV11-2|TRBD1|-
TGTGCCAGCAGCTTAGGACAGGGGGCGTTAATCGGGGAGCTGTTTTTT
CASSLGQGALIGELFF
>TRBJ2-1|TRBV7-2|TRBD2|-
TGTGCCAGCAGCTTGCGGCTAGCGGATGAGCAGTTCTTC
CASSLRLADEQFF
>TRBJ2-7|TRBV12-3/TRBV12-4|TRBD1|-
TGTGCCAGCAGTTACGACAGGGAGTCCTACGAGCAGTACTTC
CASSYDRESYEQYF
>TRBJ2-6|TRBV3-1|-|few
TGTGCCAGCAGCGCCGGCGGGTCTTACTCTGGGGCCAACGTCCTGACTTTC
CASSAGGSYSGANVLTF
>TRBJ2-3|TRBV28|TRBD2|few
TGTGCCAGCAGGCAACTAGCGGGAAAAAAGACAGATACGCAGTATTTT
CASRQLAGKKTDTQYF
>TRBJ2-7|TRBV5-1|-|-
TGCGCCAGCAGCTTGGTTCAGGACTCCTACGAGCAGTACTTC
CASSLVQDSYEQYF
>TRBJ2-1|TRBV6-4|TRBD2|few
TGTGCCAGCAGTCGTCTCAGTAGCGGGAGCTACAATGAGCAGTTCTTC
CASSRLSSGSYNEQFF
>TRBJ1-4|TRBV7-6|TRBD1|many
TGTGCCAGCAGCTTAGCGTGGACAGGGCAGGTCAAACTGTTTTTT
CASSLAWTGQVKLFF
>TRBJ1-1|TRBV6-1|-|few
TGTGCCAGCAGTAGTGAGGGATATTCGGACACTGAAGCTTTCTTT
CASSSEGYSDTEAFF
>TRBJ1-1|TRBV20-1|-|-
TGCAGTGCTAGAGTCACAGGGTTTGCTTTCTTT
CSARVTGFAFF
>TRBJ2-2|TRBV7-9|-|-
TGTGCCAGCAGCCTAGGACTCGCCACTGTTACCGGGGAGCTGTTTTTT
CASSLGLATVTGELFF
>TRBJ2-1|TRBV5-6|TRBD1|few
TGTGCCAGCAGCTTGGGGGACAGGGATAATGATGAGCAGTTCTTC
CASSLGDRDNDEQFF
>TRBJ2-1|TRBV20-1|-|-
TGCAGTGCTGTGGGAGGAGTGGGACAGTTTTTCTTC
CSAVGGVGQFFF
>TRBJ2-1|TRBV9|-|-
TGTGCCAGCAGCGTAGCTATTAGATCCCCCCACAATGAGCAGTTCTTC
CASSVAIRSPHNEQFF
>TRBJ1-1|TRBV28|-|many
TGTGCCAGCAGTGACCCGACCCGGGGGTGGACTGAAGCTTTCTTT
CASSDPTRGWTEAFF
>TRBJ2-2|TRBV7-9|TRBD1|-
TGTGCCAGCAGCTCACAGGGGGCTATTACCGGGGAGCTGTTTTTT
CASSSQGAITGELFF
>TRBJ2-7|TRBV11-2|-|few
TGTGCCAGCAGCTCCTTCTCGGGGGGCCCTCTCCAGTACTTC
CASSSFSGGPLQYF
>TRBJ2-1|TRBV12-3/TRBV12-4|-|many
TGTGCCAGCAGCCCCCTGGGGGCCGGGGGAAATGAGCAGTTCTTC
CASSPLGAGGNEQFF